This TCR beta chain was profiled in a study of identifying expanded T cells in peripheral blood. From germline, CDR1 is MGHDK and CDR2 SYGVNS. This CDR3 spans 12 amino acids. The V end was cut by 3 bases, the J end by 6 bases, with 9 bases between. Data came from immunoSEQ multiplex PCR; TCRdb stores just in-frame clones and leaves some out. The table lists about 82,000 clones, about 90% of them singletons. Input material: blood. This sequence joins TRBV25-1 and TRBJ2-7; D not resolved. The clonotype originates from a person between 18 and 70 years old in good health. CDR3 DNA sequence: TGTGCCAGCAGTGACCGGGTCTCCGAGCAGTACTTC. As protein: CASSDRVSEQYF.